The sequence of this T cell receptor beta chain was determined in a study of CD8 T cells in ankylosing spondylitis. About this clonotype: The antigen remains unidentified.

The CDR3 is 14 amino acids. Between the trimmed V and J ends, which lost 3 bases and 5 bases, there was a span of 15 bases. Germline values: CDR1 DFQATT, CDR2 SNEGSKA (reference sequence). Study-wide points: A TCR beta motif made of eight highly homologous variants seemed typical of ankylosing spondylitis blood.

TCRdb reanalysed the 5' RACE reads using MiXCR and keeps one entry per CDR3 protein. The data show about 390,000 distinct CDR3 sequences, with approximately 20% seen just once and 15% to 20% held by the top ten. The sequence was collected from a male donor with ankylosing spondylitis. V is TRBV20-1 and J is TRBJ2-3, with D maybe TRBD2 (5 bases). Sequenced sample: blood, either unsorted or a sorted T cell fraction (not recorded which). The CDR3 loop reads CSARIRAGGDTQYF. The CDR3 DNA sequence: TGCAGTGCTAGGATTAGGGCCGGAGGAGATACGCAGTATTTT.